This T cell receptor beta chain was recorded in a study of T cells in Graves' hyperthyroidism and ophthalmopathy. V gave up 4 bases and J gave up 6 bases, with 18 bases separating them. This CDR3 region has 16 residues. In germline, CDR1 is KGHDR, CDR2 SFDVKD. From RNA transcripts, TCR beta CDR3 regions were amplified. An initial round of RT-PCR targeting the TCR CDR3 relied on the HTBI primer set. Each CDR3 protein gets one entry after TCRdb re-called the multiplex PCR reads with MiXCR. The sample includes 500,000 to 800,000 distinct CDR3 sequences, about 14% seen only once; the top ten take about 12%. In the ophthalmopathy cohort, Clinical Activity Score was at least 3, NOSPECS grade at least 4, and duration under 3 months. Patients were excluded for uncontrolled infection, other autoimmune disease, pregnancy or lactation.

The sample comprised blood. The chain recombines TRBV24-1 with TRBJ2-1, with D possibly matching TRBD2 (6 bases). The receptor comes from a woman aged 50 to 60 with Graves' ophthalmopathy. CDR3 amino acids: CATSDPRRGKVNEQFF. DNA for the CDR3: TGTGCCACCAGTGACCCGCGACGCGGGAAAGTCAATGAGCAGTTCTTC.